Listed here are 15 T cell receptor beta chains from one sample, sequenced in a study of T cell repertoires in cytomegalovirus infection. Their antigens are not known. TCRdb ran MiXCR on the reads and lists one entry per CDR3 protein. The sample lists about 310,000 distinct CDR3 sequences, approximately 25% seen once, with about an eighth in the top ten. The sequencing here drew on cultured PBMCs, taken from culture after CMV antigen stimulation. The source is a human donor in good health (CMV status not recorded). Some clones in this sample may be carry-over from other donors' samples.

This chain's CDR3 is CASSLTPGGKAKNIQYF. CDR3 DNA sequence: TGTGCCAGCAGTTTAACCCCAGGGGGCAAAGCCAAAAACATTCAGTACTTC. This rearrangement joins TRBV28 to TRBJ2-4, with TRBD1 matching 8 bases. V shed 2 bases and J 0 bases; nucleotides not matched to a gene: 6. The germline V gene has CDR1 MDHEN and CDR2 SYDVKM. This CDR3 is 17 amino acids long.

This clonotype showed up many times. The chain combines TRBV7-8 with TRBJ2-2; D is possibly TRBD1 (6 bases). V lost 5 bases and J lost 6, with 13 bases in between. The CDR3 runs 14 residues. From germline, CDR1 is SGHVS and CDR2 FQNEAQ. The CDR3 loop is CASSSGQYAGELFF. DNA of the CDR3: TGTGCCAGCAGCAGTGGACAGTACGCCGGGGAGCTGTTTTTT.

V usage is TRBV7-2 and J usage is TRBJ2-7, with 10 nucleotides matching TRBD2. Germline CDR1 and CDR2: SGHTA and FQGNSA. V dropped 5 bases and J dropped 0; count of bases not matched to a gene: 7. This CDR3 has 16 amino acids. This chain's CDR3 is CASSRTTSGTSYEQYV. The CDR3 coding sequence is TGTGCCAGCAGCCGAACAACTAGCGGGACCTCCTACGAGCAGTACGTC.

This clonotype was counted a few times. V and J are TRBV27 and TRBJ1-5, with D maybe TRBD1 (5 bases). The germline V and J ends were trimmed by 5 bases and 6 bases, with 20 bases remaining between them. The length of the CDR3 is 16 residues. The germline V gene encodes CDR1 MNHEY and CDR2 SMNVEV (reference sequence). CDR3 bases: TGTGCCAGCAGTCTAATTTCCCCAGGGAGCGGTCAGCCCCAGCATTTT. This encodes CASSLISPGSGQPQHF.

In its sample, this clonotype was seen a few times. This sequence joins TRBV7-3 and TRBJ2-3, with D perhaps matching TRBD2 (5 bases). The germline V gene has CDR1 SGHTA and CDR2 FQGTGA. The CDR3 totals 12 residues. V lost 4 bases and J 4 bases, leaving 6 bases between the germline ends. CDR3 bases: TGTGCCAGCAGCTCCGGGGCAGATACGCAGTATTTT. Residues: CASSSGADTQYF.

The rearrangement joins TRBV7-9 to TRBJ2-2; 7 positions match TRBD1. The CDR3 runs 17 residues. From germline, CDR1 is SEHNR and CDR2 FQNEAQ (reference sequence). V shed 10 bases and J 2 bases; nucleotides not matched to a gene: 16. DNA for the CDR3: TGTGCCATCGTGATGAAGACTCAGGGGGTTAACACCGGGGAGCTGTTTTTT. This translates into CAIVMKTQGVNTGELFF.

V gene TRBV2 combines with J gene TRBJ1-2, with D possibly matching TRBD1 (6 bases). Germline V lookup: CDR1 SNHLY, CDR2 FYNNEI. The V gene lost 5 bases and the J gene lost 1 base, with 11 bases spanning the gap. This CDR3 region has 14 residues. The CDR3 nucleotides read TGTGCCAGCAGTTCGGACAGCCTTAACTATGGCTACACCTTC. Protein product: CASSSDSLNYGYTF.

This clonotype has a count of ten or more. V and J are TRBV2 and TRBJ1-1; 7 nucleotides align to TRBD1. The junction had 1 base not matched to a gene; V was cut back by 5 bases and J by 4 bases. Germline V gene data show CDR1 as SNHLY and CDR2 as FYNNEI. This CDR3 spans 12 amino acids. The CDR3 is CASSRQGTEAFF. The CDR3 nucleotides are TGTGCCAGCAGTAGACAGGGCACTGAAGCTTTCTTT.

The chain links TRBV12-3 or TRBV12-4 to TRBJ1-6; maybe TRBD1 (6 bases). V lost 8 bases, J lost 6 bases, and 14 bases lay in between. This CDR3 has 14 amino acids. The CDR3 sequence: CASGGALSNSPLHF. Here the CDR3 DNA reads TGTGCCAGCGGGGGGGCCTTGAGTAATTCACCCCTCCACTTT.

This clonotype has a count of ten or more. V and J are TRBV7-7 and TRBJ2-1; 7 bases line up with TRBD2. Germline V CDR1 and CDR2: SSHAT, FNYEAQ (reference sequence). The V and J ends lost 1 base and 4 bases, in that order; junction bases with no gene match: 4. CDR3 length equals 15 residues. CDR3 nucleotides: TGTGCCAGCAGCTTAGATAGCGGGTTGTACAATGAGCAGTTCTTC. The encoded protein is CASSLDSGLYNEQFF.

Only a few counts were recorded for this clonotype. J is TRBJ2-1 and V is TRBV11-2, with TRBD2 matching 12 bases. The CDR3 runs 16 residues. Germline values: CDR1 SGHAT, CDR2 FQNNGV. V was pared by 5 bases and J by 3 bases, with 5 bases of the junction left unmatched. The CDR3 spells CASSALAGGIYNEQFF. For the CDR3, the DNA is TGTGCCAGCAGCGCACTAGCGGGAGGTATCTACAATGAGCAGTTCTTC.

This clonotype was seen a handful of times. V usage is TRBV19 and J usage is TRBJ2-5, with 10 nucleotides matching TRBD2. There are 16 residues in the CDR3. J gave up 1 base and V 2 bases, and 4 bases lay outside the gene matches. CDR1 is LNHDA and CDR2 is SQIVND in the germline V gene (reference sequence). CDR3 bases: TGTGCCAGTAGTATACAACTAGCGGGACTCCAAGAGACCCAGTACTTC. Translated: CASSIQLAGLQETQYF.

The J gene is TRBJ2-7, the V gene TRBV28, with D perhaps being TRBD1 or TRBD2 (5 bases each). The V end was cut by 4 bases, the J end by 3 bases, with 16 bases between. Germline loops: CDR1 MDHEN, CDR2 SYDVKM. CDR3 length equals 15 residues. CDR3 region: CASSSLGTANYEQYF. The CDR3 bases are TGTGCCAGCAGTTCCCTCGGGACGGCTAACTACGAGCAGTACTTC.

At least ten counts were recorded for this clonotype. This chain uses TRBV28 with TRBJ1-4, with 7 bases that match TRBD1. From germline, CDR1 is MDHEN and CDR2 SYDVKM. J lost 6 bases, V lost 5 bases, and 6 bases had no gene match. This CDR3 is built from 14 residues. Here the CDR3 DNA reads TGTGCCAGCAGTACCCCGACAGGGTATGAAAAACTGTTTTTT. This sequence encodes CASSTPTGYEKLFF.

This clonotype was observed a few times. The J gene is TRBJ2-2, the V gene TRBV11-3, with D tentatively TRBD2 (6 bases). The CDR3 has 16 residues. Germline values: CDR1 SGHNT, CDR2 YENEEA. The V end lost 1 base, the J end lost 4 bases, and 13 bases lay between the germline ends. DNA for the CDR3: TGTGCCAGCAGCTTAGTTACAGCGGGCATCACCGGGGAGCTGTTTTTT. As protein: CASSLVTAGITGELFF.